This TCR beta chain was recorded in a study of beta chain features in type 1 diabetes. Study as a whole: Age, gender, cell numbers and subset yield matched between patients and controls.

With 0 bases clipped from V and 8 bases from J, the junction kept 4 bases outside the gene matches. Germline loops: CDR1 GTSNPN, CDR2 SVGIG (reference sequence). The CDR3 has 13 amino acids. Every isolated RNA sample was fully reverse transcribed, so sequencing captured expressed TCRB transcripts. Some clones are missing from TCRdb's copy, which holds only in-frame ones; the method was immunoSEQ multiplex PCR. Of about 660,000 clones listed, about 14% were seen once; the top ten hold nearly 0.04%. Comments on this clone: Its specificity is not known.

General study results and limits: Equally in patients and controls, shorter templates might have been favored by PCR. There was a possibility that cDNA sequencing over-represented cells with high TCR expression. More deletions and fewer insertions at VDJ junctions were seen in type 1 diabetes patients. When Type 1 diabetes patients were examined, their TCRB CDR3s proved moderately but significantly shorter in all four CD4+ subsets.

The sequence derives from a man younger than 35 with type 1 diabetes. Source material: naive CD4+ T cells from blood. The chain employs TRBV30 and TRBJ1-5; TRBD1 matches 7 bases. The CDR3: CAWSVPDREPQHF. Here the CDR3 DNA reads TGTGCCTGGAGTGTACCCGACAGGGAGCCCCAGCATTTT.